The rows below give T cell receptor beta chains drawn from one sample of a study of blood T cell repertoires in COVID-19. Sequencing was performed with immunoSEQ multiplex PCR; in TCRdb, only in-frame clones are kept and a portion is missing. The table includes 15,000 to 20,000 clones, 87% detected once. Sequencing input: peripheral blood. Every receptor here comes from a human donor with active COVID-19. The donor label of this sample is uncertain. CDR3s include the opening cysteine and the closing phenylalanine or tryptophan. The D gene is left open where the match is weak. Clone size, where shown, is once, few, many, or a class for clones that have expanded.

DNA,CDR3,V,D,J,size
TGCGCCAGCAGCGTTGCGGGAGGGAGCAACAATGAGCAGTTCTTC,CASSVAGGSNNEQFF,TRBV5-1,TRBD2,TRBJ2-1,-
TGTGCCAGCTCACCCTCGACAGGGGGAAGCGATGGCTACACCTTC,CASSPSTGGSDGYTF,TRBV18,TRBD1,TRBJ1-2,-
TGTGCCAGCAGAGCGGGGCGTTACGAGCAGTACTTC,CASRAGRYEQYF,TRBV7-2,TRBD2,TRBJ2-7,-
TGCGCCAGCAGTGAGTCCCGACTAGCGGGAGTAGAGGAGCAGTACTTC,CASSESRLAGVEEQYF,TRBV10-2,TRBD2,TRBJ2-7,-
TGCGCCAGCAGCTCTAATAGGGGTCAGGTCGGGCCCCAGCATTTT,CASSSNRGQVGPQHF,TRBV4-1,-,TRBJ1-5,-
TGTGCCTGGAGTAAACAGGGGGGGGACACCTTC,CAWSKQGGDTF,TRBV30,TRBD1,TRBJ1-2,-
TGCGCCAGCGGGGGACAGGGGGCAGATACGCAGTATTTT,CASGGQGADTQYF,TRBV10-1,TRBD1,TRBJ2-3,-
TGTGCCAGCTCACCCGACGACAGGGTCCCTGAAGCTTTCTTT,CASSPDDRVPEAFF,TRBV18,TRBD1,TRBJ1-1,-
TGTGCCAGCAGCTTAAAGGAACGGGGCGGGAGGGGGACCTACGAGCAGTACTTC,CASSLKERGGRGTYEQYF,TRBV7-3,TRBD2,TRBJ2-7,-
TGTGCCAGCAGCTCTCTAGCGGGAGGGCAGGGAGATACGCAGTATTTT,CASSSLAGGQGDTQYF,TRBV5-4,TRBD2,TRBJ2-3,once
TGCGCCAGCAGCCGGACACCAACGAACACTGAAGCTTTCTTT,CASSRTPTNTEAFF,TRBV5-1,-,TRBJ1-1,-
TGTGCCAGTAGTCCACGGACAGGGCCCCACGAGCAGTACTTC,CASSPRTGPHEQYF,TRBV19,TRBD1,TRBJ2-7,-
TGTGCCAGCAGGAAGACTAGCGGGAGTGATGAGCAGTTCTTC,CASRKTSGSDEQFF,TRBV3-1/TRBV3-2,TRBD2,TRBJ2-1,-
TGCGCCAGCAGCACCGGGACAGCAAACAATGAGCAGTTCTTC,CASSTGTANNEQFF,TRBV5-1,TRBD1,TRBJ2-1,-
TGTGCCAGCAGCTCCTCGTTCCCCCCGTACAATGAGCAGTTCTTC,CASSSSFPPYNEQFF,TRBV7-6,-,TRBJ2-1,-
TGTGCCAGCAGCCAAAGACAGGGCCCAAACTATGGCTACACCTTC,CASSQRQGPNYGYTF,TRBV4-2,TRBD1,TRBJ1-2,-
TGTGCCAGCAATAGACTAGCGGTTACCTACGAGCAGTACTTC,CASNRLAVTYEQYF,TRBV28,TRBD2,TRBJ2-7,-
TGTGCCAGCAGCCCCCAACTAGGGCGCAATCAGCCCCAGCATTTT,CASSPQLGRNQPQHF,TRBV7-6,-,TRBJ1-5,once
TGTGCCAGCAGCTTAGCGGCGGGACAGGCCTACGAGCAGTACTTC,CASSLAAGQAYEQYF,TRBV7-2,TRBD1,TRBJ2-7,-
TGTGCCAGCTCAAGAGGACAGAGAGGACTAGCGGGAGGTGAGACCCAGTACTTC,CASSRGQRGLAGGETQYF,TRBV27,TRBD2,TRBJ2-5,-